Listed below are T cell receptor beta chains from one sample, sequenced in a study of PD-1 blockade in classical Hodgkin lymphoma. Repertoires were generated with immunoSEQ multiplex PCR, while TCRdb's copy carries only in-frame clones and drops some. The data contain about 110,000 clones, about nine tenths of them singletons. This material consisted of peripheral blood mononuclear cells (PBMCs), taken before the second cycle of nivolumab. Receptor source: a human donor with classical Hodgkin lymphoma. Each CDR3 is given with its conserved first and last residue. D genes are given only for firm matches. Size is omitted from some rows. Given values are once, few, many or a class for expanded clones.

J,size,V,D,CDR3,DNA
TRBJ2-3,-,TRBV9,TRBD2,CASSVSLAGATSTDTQYF,TGTGCCAGCAGCGTTAGCCTAGCGGGGGCTACTAGCACAGATACGCAGTATTTT
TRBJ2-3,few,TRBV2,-,CASRRFTDTQYF,TGTGCCAGCAGGCGGTTCACAGATACGCAGTATTTT
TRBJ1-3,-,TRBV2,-,CASSDQSISGNTIYF,TGTGCCAGCAGTGACCAGAGCATCTCTGGAAACACCATATATTTT
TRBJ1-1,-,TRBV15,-,CATSRGVGGTEAFF,TGTGCCACCAGCAGAGGTGTGGGGGGCACTGAAGCTTTCTTT
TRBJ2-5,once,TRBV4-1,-,CASSQDLRQAQTQYF,TGCGCCAGCAGCCAAGATCTCCGCCAGGCGCAGACCCAGTACTTC
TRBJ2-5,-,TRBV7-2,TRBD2,CASSARLAGGETQYF,TGTGCCAGCAGCGCGAGACTAGCGGGAGGGGAGACCCAGTACTTC
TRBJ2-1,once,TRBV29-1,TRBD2,CSVPYRSGDEQFF,TGCAGCGTCCCGTACCGGAGCGGGGATGAGCAGTTCTTC
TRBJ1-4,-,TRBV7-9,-,CASSRRELDEKLFF,TGTGCCAGCAGCCGCCGGGAACTTGATGAAAAACTGTTTTTT
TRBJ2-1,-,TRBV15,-,CATSRDYMTLNYNEQFF,TGTGCCACCAGCAGAGATTACATGACCCTAAACTACAATGAGCAGTTCTTC
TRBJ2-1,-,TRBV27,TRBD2,CASSTGLAGGPEVF,TGTGCCAGCAGCACCGGGTTAGCGGGAGGGCCGGAGGTCTTC
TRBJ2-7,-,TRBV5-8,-,CASSLVPFGEQYF,TGTGCCAGCAGCTTGGTCCCCTTTGGCGAGCAGTACTTC
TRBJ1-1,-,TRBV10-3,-,CAISPGGNTEAFF,TGTGCCATCAGTCCGGGGGGGAACACTGAAGCTTTCTTT
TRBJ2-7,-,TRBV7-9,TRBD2,CASSLTPPGTSGSYEQYF,TGTGCCAGCAGCTTAACCCCACCCGGGACTAGCGGTTCCTACGAGCAGTACTTC
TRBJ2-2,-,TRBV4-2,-,CASSWDHIGGGELFF,TGTGCCAGCAGTTGGGACCACATAGGTGGCGGGGAGCTGTTTTTT
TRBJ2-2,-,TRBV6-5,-,CASSSKNTGELFF,TGTGCCAGCAGCTCGAAGAACACCGGGGAGCTGTTTTTT
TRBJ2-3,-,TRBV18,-,CASSPGASTDTQYF,TGTGCCAGCTCACCAGGGGCAAGCACAGATACGCAGTATTTT
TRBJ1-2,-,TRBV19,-,CASGPGSNYGYTF,TGTGCCAGCGGTCCCGGGAGTAACTATGGCTACACCTTC
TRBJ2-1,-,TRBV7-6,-,CASSQANEQFF,TGTGCCAGCAGCCAGGCCAATGAGCAGTTCTTC
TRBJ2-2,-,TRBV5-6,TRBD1,CASSTPGTGWAGELFF,TGTGCCAGCAGCACGCCCGGGACAGGGTGGGCCGGGGAGCTGTTTTTT
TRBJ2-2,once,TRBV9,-,CASSAGASTGELFF,TGTGCCAGCAGCGCGGGAGCATCCACCGGGGAGCTGTTTTTT
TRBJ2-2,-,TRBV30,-,CAWSAFPGELFF,TGTGCCTGGAGTGCCTTCCCCGGGGAGCTGTTTTTT
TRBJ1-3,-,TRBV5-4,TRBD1,CASSLGQGLPTYSGNTIYF,TGTGCCAGCAGCTTGGGACAGGGATTACCGACCTACTCTGGAAACACCATATATTTT
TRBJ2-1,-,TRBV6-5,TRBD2,CASSSGLAENRQFF,TGTGCCAGCAGTTCTGGACTAGCGGAAAACCGCCAGTTCTTC
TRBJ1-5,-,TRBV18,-,CASRSGESGQPQHF,TGTGCCAGCCGTTCGGGGGAAAGTGGTCAGCCCCAGCATTTT
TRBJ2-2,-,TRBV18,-,CASSQRTNTGELFF,TGTGCCAGCTCACAGCGAACGAACACCGGGGAGCTGTTTTTT
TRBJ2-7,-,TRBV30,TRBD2,CAWSRAGDYEQYF,TGTGCCTGGAGTAGAGCGGGAGACTACGAGCAGTACTTC
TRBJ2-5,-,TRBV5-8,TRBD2,CASSFDSGSETQYF,TGTGCCAGCAGCTTTGATAGCGGGAGTGAGACCCAGTACTTC
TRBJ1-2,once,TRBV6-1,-,CARGTPRGGYTF,TGTGCCAGAGGGACACCCAGGGGCGGCTACACCTTC
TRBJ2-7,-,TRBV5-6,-,CASSLVARAEQYF,TGTGCCAGCAGCTTGGTGGCGAGGGCCGAGCAGTACTTC
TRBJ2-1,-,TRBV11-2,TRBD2,CASSLEMSGRAPYNEQFF,TGTGCCAGCAGCTTAGAGATGAGCGGGAGGGCCCCCTACAATGAGCAGTTCTTC
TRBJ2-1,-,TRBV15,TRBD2,CASGTSGYNEQFF,TGTGCCTCCGGGACTAGCGGCTACAATGAGCAGTTCTTC
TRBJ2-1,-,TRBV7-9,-,CASSVEHNEQFF,TGTGCCAGCAGCGTCGAGCACAATGAGCAGTTCTTC
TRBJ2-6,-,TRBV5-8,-,CASSPTDGRSGANVLTF,TGTGCCAGCAGCCCTACGGACGGTCGCTCTGGGGCCAACGTCCTGACTTTC
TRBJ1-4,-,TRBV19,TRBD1,CASSTQGGLNEKLFF,TGTGCCAGTAGTACCCAGGGGGGCCTGAATGAAAAACTGTTTTTT
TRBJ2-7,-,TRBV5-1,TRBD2,CASSWGLAGADEQYF,TGCGCCAGCAGCTGGGGCCTAGCGGGAGCCGACGAGCAGTACTTC
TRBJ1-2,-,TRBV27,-,CASRRGTVVETKWGGYTF,TGTGCCAGCCGGCGGGGGACGGTGGTTGAGACGAAGTGGGGCGGCTACACCTTC
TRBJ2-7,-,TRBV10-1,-,CASSEGDEQYF,TGCGCCAGCAGTGAAGGGGACGAGCAGTACTTC
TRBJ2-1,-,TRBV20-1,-,CSVYNNEQFF,TGCAGTGTTTACAACAATGAGCAGTTCTTC